Described below is a single T cell receptor beta chain sequence and its context. This specimen comes from a study of T cell changes during pregnancy in multiple sclerosis. Some clones are missing from TCRdb's copy, which holds only in-frame ones; the method was immunoSEQ multiplex PCR. The sample holds approximately 35,000 clones; over 85% are singletons and the top ten take roughly 0.78%. Germline trimming cut 5 bases from V and 4 bases from J; bases unmatched to any gene: 9. Germline CDR1 reads SGHVS; CDR2 reads FNYEAQ. The CDR3 consists of 16 residues. This receptor was identified in a female donor in good health, enrolled as a control in a pregnancy study. The chain combines TRBV7-6 with TRBJ2-5, with 11 bases fitting TRBD2. This specimen consisted of CD4+ T cells from peripheral blood mononuclear cells, obtained after pregnancy. In DNA form, the CDR3 reads TGTGCCAGCAGCATTCTAGCGGGGGGCCGGGGAGAGACCCAGTACTTC. Residues: CASSILAGGRGETQYF. The full variable domain, its missing parts supplied by reference TRBV7-6 and TRBJ2-5, is GAGVSQSPRYKVTKRGQDVALRCDPISGHVSLYWYRQALGQGPEFLTYFNYEAQQDKSGLPNDRFSAERPEGSISTLTIQRTEQRDSAMYRCASSILAGGRGETQYFGPGTRLLVL.